Given below is one TCR beta chain in context. Its antigen remains unidentified. Focal radiation plus CTLA-4 blockade with ipilimumab was given to patients with chemo-refractory metastatic non-small-cell lung cancer. This sample was taken from a study of radiotherapy plus CTLA-4 blockade in lung cancer. Study background: Objective responses were observed in approximately 20% of patients, and disease control was achieved by roughly 29%. Study-level points and caveats: Alongside interferon-beta, early blood T cell clone dynamics were reportedly the best predictor of response. Blood-borne expansion of tumor-derived TCR clones followed radiotherapy plus ipilimumab.

TCRdb's table, derived via immunoSEQ multiplex PCR, lists solely in-frame clones and lacks some. The table has 45,000 or so clones, approximately 91% seen once. Germline assignment: CDR1 LNHDA and CDR2 SQIVND (reference sequence). This CDR3 has 15 residues. Trimming removed 10 bases from V and 3 bases from J; junction bases left unmatched: 11. This receptor was taken from a human donor with non-small cell lung cancer whose response to radiotherapy plus ipilimumab could not be evaluated. The sample here was peripheral blood, taken from a patient treated with radiotherapy plus ipilimumab. The chain links TRBV19 to TRBJ2-3; TRBD2 matches 9 bases. The DNA for the CDR3 is TGTGCCACCACCCAACTAGCGGGTCTTACAGATACGCAGTATTTT. Amino acids: CATTQLAGLTDTQYF.